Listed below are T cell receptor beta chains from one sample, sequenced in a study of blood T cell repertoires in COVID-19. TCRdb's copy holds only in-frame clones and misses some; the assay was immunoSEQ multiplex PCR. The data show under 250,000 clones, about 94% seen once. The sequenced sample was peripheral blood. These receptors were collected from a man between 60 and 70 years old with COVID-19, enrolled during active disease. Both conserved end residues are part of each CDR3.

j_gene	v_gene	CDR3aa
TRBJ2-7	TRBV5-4	CASSHLARDEQYF
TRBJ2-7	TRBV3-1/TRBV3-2	CASSRLAGPGEAGYEQYF
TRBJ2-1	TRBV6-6	CASNLAGGLNEQFF
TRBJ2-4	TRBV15	CATSAGGAGVLKNIQYF
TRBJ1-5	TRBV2	CASRENTLGNQPQHF
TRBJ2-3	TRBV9	CASSEGARNTQYF
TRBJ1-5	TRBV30	CAWSRGRSNQPQHF
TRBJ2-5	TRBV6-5	CASSYSGILQETQYF
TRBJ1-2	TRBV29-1	CSAWTGTGDYGYTF
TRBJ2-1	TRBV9	CASSPPPWAGGPYEQFF
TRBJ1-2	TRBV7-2	CASSRDGTAYGYTF
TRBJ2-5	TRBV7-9	CASSTGTGSQETQYF
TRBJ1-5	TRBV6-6	CASSSGQGGSNQPQHF
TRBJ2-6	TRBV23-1	CASSRDSMLSGANVLTF
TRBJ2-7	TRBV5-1	CAGARDPGSSYEQYF
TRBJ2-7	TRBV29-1	CSVVLTEFPYEQYF
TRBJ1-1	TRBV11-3	CASSQGLSEAFF
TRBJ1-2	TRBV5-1	CASSIGQGPNYGYTF
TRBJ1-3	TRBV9	CASSSRGDRATSGNTIYF
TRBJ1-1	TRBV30	CAWSDSPTGAAFF
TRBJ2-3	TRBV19	CASKSNRRTSGSKRGTDTQYF
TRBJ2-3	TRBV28	CASSLPPTSGRSTDTQYF
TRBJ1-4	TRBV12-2	CASPAPTGEGEKLFF
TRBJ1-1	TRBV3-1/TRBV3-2	CASSQDPGVNTEAFF
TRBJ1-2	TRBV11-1	CASSEAGQGNYGYTF
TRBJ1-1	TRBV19	CASSLGEDTEAFF
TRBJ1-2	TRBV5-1	CASSSTGGYGYTF
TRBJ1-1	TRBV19	CASRPTPGDTEAFF
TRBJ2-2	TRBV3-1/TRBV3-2	CASSSTGGKTGELFF
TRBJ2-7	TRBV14	CASSSLGGFQYF
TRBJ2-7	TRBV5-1	CASSLTVGGISYEQYF
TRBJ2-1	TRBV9	CASSGVPTGSNEQFF
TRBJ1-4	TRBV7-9	CASSRDSTTNEKLFF
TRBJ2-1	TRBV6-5	CASSSSGQGSEQFF
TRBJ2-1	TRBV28	CASARQRGGHKNEQFF
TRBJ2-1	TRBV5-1	CASSLSTSGYNEQFF
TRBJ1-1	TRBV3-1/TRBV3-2	CASKRTGGLNTEAFF
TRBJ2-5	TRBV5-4	CASSLARVQETQYF
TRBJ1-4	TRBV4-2	CASSEAATNEKLFF
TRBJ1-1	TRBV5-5	CASSYTGTMNTEAFF
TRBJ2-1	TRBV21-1	CASSKLVTSPRNEQFF
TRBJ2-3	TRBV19	CASSRRAIKTGGRTDTQYF
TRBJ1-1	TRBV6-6	CASSYLGQGHTEAFF
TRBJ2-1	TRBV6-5	CASSYSSSGGANEQFF
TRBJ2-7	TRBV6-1	CASSDIQGAPYEQYF
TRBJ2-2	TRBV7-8	CASSFGLASAGELFF
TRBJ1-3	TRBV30	CAWSPDRLSGNTIYF
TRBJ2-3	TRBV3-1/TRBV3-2	CASSRWGSGGSTDTQYF
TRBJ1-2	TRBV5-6	CASRLPGPYGYTF
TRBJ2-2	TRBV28	CASTIRNRNTGELFF
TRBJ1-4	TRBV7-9	CASSAGTANEKLFF
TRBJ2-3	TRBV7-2	CASSKGGPQDTQYF